This is a list of T cell receptor beta chains from one sample in a study of blood T cell repertoires in COVID-19. The assay was immunoSEQ multiplex PCR, and TCRdb's table has in-frame clones only and misses some. This table has fewer than 400,000 clones, over 80% appearing once. Source material: PBMCs or T cells enriched from blood (not recorded which). These receptors were collected from a woman younger than 30 who had recovered from COVID-19. The CDR3 runs from the conserved cysteine through the conserved F or W. A D gene is named only where the DNA matches it firmly. Expanded clones get a size class; other rows say once, few or many, or leave the size out.

v_gene	j_gene	abundance	d_gene	CDR3nt	CDR3aa
TRBV4-1	TRBJ1-5	.	TRBD1	TGCGCCAGCAGCCAAGATCAGGGGGCTTATCAGCCCCAGCATTTT	CASSQDQGAYQPQHF
TRBV27	TRBJ1-2	.	TRBD1	TGTGCCAGCAGTCCGGGACAGACCTCGGGCTACACCTTC	CASSPGQTSGYTF
TRBV11-2	TRBJ2-1	.	TRBD2	TGTGCCAGCAGCCCAACTAGCGGGAGGTTGGGGGAGCAGTTCTTC	CASSPTSGRLGEQFF
TRBV30	TRBJ1-1	.	.	TGTGCCTGGACAGTGGGGCTGTATACTGAAGCTTTCTTT	CAWTVGLYTEAFF
TRBV21-1	TRBJ1-2	.	.	TGTGCCAGCCTCAAAGCTCCCCCCAGGGACTATGGCTACACCTTC	CASLKAPPRDYGYTF
TRBV7-9	TRBJ2-4	once	TRBD2	TGTGCCAGCAGCTCTAGACCGGGACTAGCGGGAGGGCAAGGAAACATTCAGTACTTC	CASSSRPGLAGGQGNIQYF
TRBV6-5	TRBJ1-1	.	TRBD1	TGTGCCAGCAGGGACCAGGGGGGCTTCACTGAAGCTTTCTTT	CASRDQGGFTEAFF
TRBV5-4	TRBJ2-1	.	.	TGTGCCAGCAGCTTGCTTGGCGGGAACTACAATGAGCAGTTCTTC	CASSLLGGNYNEQFF
TRBV5-6	TRBJ2-7	.	TRBD1	TGTGCCAGCAGTTGGGACAGGGCTTTAACCTACGAGCAGTACTTC	CASSWDRALTYEQYF
TRBV4-2	TRBJ2-3	.	TRBD2	TGTGCCACCCGTAGTAGCGGGTCTAGCACAGATACGCAGTATTTT	CATRSSGSSTDTQYF
TRBV28	TRBJ2-7	.	TRBD2	TGTGCCAGCAGTTTAGTGGGAGGGGACTACGAGCAGTACTTC	CASSLVGGDYEQYF
TRBV2	TRBJ1-3	.	.	TGTGCCAGCAGTGGCAGGGCTGGAAACACCATATATTTT	CASSGRAGNTIYF
TRBV28	TRBJ1-5	.	.	TGTGCCAGCAGTTTAAACAGGGCGAATAGCAATCAGCCCCAGCATTTT	CASSLNRANSNQPQHF
TRBV30	TRBJ1-1	.	.	TGTGCCTGGAGTGTAATCCGGGATGTGAACACTGAAGCTTTCTTT	CAWSVIRDVNTEAFF
TRBV2	TRBJ2-3	once	.	TGTGCCAGCAGTGTGGGGAGGAGCACCACAGATACGCAGTATTTT	CASSVGRSTTDTQYF
TRBV9	TRBJ2-1	.	TRBD2	TGTGCCAGCAGCGTAGAAGGCGGGAGCTCCTACAATGAGCAGTTCTTC	CASSVEGGSSYNEQFF
TRBV13	TRBJ2-7	.	TRBD2	TGTGCCAGCAGCAACAAGCTAGCGGGAGGTCCCTACGAGCAGTACTTC	CASSNKLAGGPYEQYF
TRBV9	TRBJ2-2	once	.	TGTGCCAGCGAGGGCATCCAGAACACCGGGGAGCTGTTTTTT	CASEGIQNTGELFF
TRBV7-2	TRBJ2-3	once	.	TGTGCCAGCAGCTTAGGGGTACTACCCACAGATACGCAGTATTTT	CASSLGVLPTDTQYF
TRBV4-3	TRBJ2-1	.	TRBD1	TGCGCCAGCAGCCAAATAGGGACAGGGGGGTACAATGAGCAGTTCTTC	CASSQIGTGGYNEQFF
TRBV3-1/TRBV3-2	TRBJ2-5	.	TRBD2	TGTGCCAGCACCTTAAGGACTAGTAAAGAGACCCAGTACTTC	CASTLRTSKETQYF
TRBV30	TRBJ2-2	.	TRBD2	TGTGCCTGGAGTTTGGGGCAGGGGTCTTCTAGCGGGAGGAACACCGGGGAGCTGTTTTTT	CAWSLGQGSSSGRNTGELFF
TRBV3-1/TRBV3-2	TRBJ2-7	.	TRBD1	TGTGCCAGCAGCCCGGGGACAGCCAGGGGTTACGAGCAGTACTTC	CASSPGTARGYEQYF
TRBV12-3/TRBV12-4	TRBJ1-2	few	.	TGTGCCAGCAGTTTCAGTAACTATGGCTACACCTTC	CASSFSNYGYTF
TRBV2	TRBJ1-5	.	.	TGTGCCAGCAGGTACACAGTATCTAGCAATCAGCCCCAGCATTTT	CASRYTVSSNQPQHF
TRBV3-1/TRBV3-2	TRBJ1-3	.	.	TGTGCCAGCAGCCAGAGAAACTCTGGAAACACCATATATTTT	CASSQRNSGNTIYF
TRBV7-9	TRBJ1-6	.	TRBD1	TGTGCCACCAGGACAGGGACGTATAATTCACCCCTCCACTTT	CATRTGTYNSPLHF
TRBV6-5	TRBJ2-2	.	.	TGTGCCAGCAGTTACTACCCAGGCGCCGGGGAGCTGTTTTTT	CASSYYPGAGELFF
TRBV18	TRBJ1-2	.	TRBD1	TGTGCCAGCTCACCCCTTGGGACAGGGCCGAACTATGGCTACACCTTC	CASSPLGTGPNYGYTF
TRBV5-4	TRBJ2-1	.	TRBD2	TGTGCCAGCAGCCGGGTGGCTAGCGGTTTGAATGAGCAGTTCTTC	CASSRVASGLNEQFF
TRBV28	TRBJ1-2	.	TRBD1	TGTGCCAGCAGCCCGACAGGGCGATTAGGCTACACCTTC	CASSPTGRLGYTF
TRBV11-3	TRBJ2-7	.	.	TGTGCCAGCAGCTTAGACGGCAGCGGGTTGGAGTACGAGCAGTACTTC	CASSLDGSGLEYEQYF
TRBV5-6	TRBJ2-2	.	TRBD2	TGTGCCAGCAGCTTGGGGACTAGCTCGAACACCGGGGAGCTGTTTTTT	CASSLGTSSNTGELFF